A single TCR beta chain is shown here with its context. This sample is drawn from a study of Graves' ophthalmopathy and Graves' hyperthyroidism. Study background: Samples of peripheral blood were obtained at initial diagnosis, prior to treatment of any kind.

Certain patients were not enrolled. These were patients with other autoimmune diseases, uncontrolled infections, pregnancy or lactation. Amplified TCR beta CDR3 regions were obtained using RNA transcripts as template. Scientists carried out first-round RT-PCR using HTBI primers and then a second-round multiplex PCR. TCRdb used MiXCR to reprocess the multiplex PCR reads, holding one entry per CDR3 protein. This table has under 250,000 distinct CDR3 sequences, about 22% appearing once. The ends lost 4 bases at V and 1 base at J; junction bases unmatched: 3. Germline CDR1 LGHDT, CDR2 YNNKEL (reference sequence). The CDR3 has 18 amino acids.

The source is a woman aged 45-65 years with Graves' ophthalmopathy. The specimen sequenced was peripheral blood. The rearrangement links TRBV3-1 to TRBJ2-2; 16 nucleotides align to TRBD2. The CDR3 nucleotides are TGTGCCAGCAGCCGGGGACTAGCGGGAGGGAAGAACACCGGGGAGCTGTTTTTT. It yields the protein CASSRGLAGGKNTGELFF.